These 27 T cell receptor beta chains were sequenced from one sample in a study of PD-1 blockade in classical Hodgkin lymphoma. The repertoire was sequenced with immunoSEQ multiplex PCR; TCRdb's copy has only in-frame clones and lacks some. This table holds approximately 28,000 clones, roughly 80% found once. Relapse after autologous stem cell transplantation occurred in every patient, and brentuximab vedotin exposure varied. By magnetic negative selection, CD4+ T cells were purified from thawed PBMCs. Source: CD4+ T cells from blood, taken at baseline. Receptor source: a human donor with classical Hodgkin lymphoma.

This chain joins TRBV27 and TRBJ2-7, with 7 bases identical to TRBD2. The V gene's germline CDR1 is MNHEY and CDR2 SMNVEV (reference sequence). The CDR3 runs to 16 residues. Trimming cost V 5 bases and J 2 bases; bases outside gene matches: 12. The CDR3 reads CASSPSTGGTPYEQYF. The CDR3 coding sequence is TGTGCCAGCAGTCCGTCTACCGGGGGGACCCCCTACGAGCAGTACTTC.

The rearrangement links TRBV5-1 to TRBJ1-6, with a possible D match to TRBD1 (6 bases). Germline CDR1 SGHRS, CDR2 YFSETQ. The CDR3 sequence is 16 residues long. Trimming took off 5 bases at V and 6 bases at J, with 18 bases between the two ends. The CDR3 spells CASSLRDIEGNSPLHF. The CDR3 coding sequence is TGCGCCAGCAGTCTTAGGGACATCGAGGGTAATTCACCCCTCCACTTT.

The chain carries TRBV7-6 and TRBJ2-3; D is uncertain. In germline, CDR1 is SGHVS, CDR2 FNYEAQ. The V gene lost 1 base and the J gene lost 0 bases, with 11 bases spanning the gap. The CDR3 loop spans 16 amino acids. CDR3 sequence (DNA): TGTGCCAGCAGCTTAGAAATTCGCCCTAGCACAGATACGCAGTATTTT. As protein: CASSLEIRPSTDTQYF.

The chain carries TRBV18 and TRBJ2-5; maybe TRBD2 (6 bases). The germline V gene has CDR1 KGHSH and CDR2 LQKENI. V was cut by 2 bases and J by 5 bases, with 12 bases left in between. The CDR3 is made up of 14 amino acids. The chain's CDR3 is CASSPTTSRETQYF. The CDR3 DNA reads TGTGCCAGCTCACCAACCACTAGCAGGGAGACCCAGTACTTC.

CDR3 loop: CAWIGVFSYNEQFF. The CDR3 DNA follows: TGTGCCTGGATAGGGGTATTCTCCTACAATGAGCAGTTCTTC. V and J are TRBV30 and TRBJ2-1; the D gene is possibly TRBD1 (5 bases). Between the trimmed V and J ends, which lost 4 bases and 0 bases, there was a span of 10 bases. The CDR3 extends over 14 amino acids. Germline-derived CDR1 and CDR2 are GTSNPN and SVGIG (reference sequence).

The chain carries TRBV5-5 and TRBJ1-5; D not resolved. V lost 1 base and J 0 bases, leaving 5 bases between the germline ends. CDR3 length equals 14 residues. From germline, CDR1 is SGHKS and CDR2 YYEKEE (reference sequence). In DNA form, the CDR3 reads TGTGCCAGCAGCTTGTTGAATAGCAATCAGCCCCAGCATTTT. It yields the protein CASSLLNSNQPQHF.

This sequence joins TRBV6-5 and TRBJ2-1, with 10 bases identical to TRBD2. The length of the CDR3 is 15 residues. The V segment lost 6 bases and the J segment 8 bases; nucleotides outside the gene matches: 10. Looked up from germline, CDR1 is MNHEY and CDR2 is SVGAGI. The CDR3 DNA follows: TGTGCCAGCAGGCAAACTAGCGGGGATAGGTATGAGCAGTTCTTC. This sequence encodes CASRQTSGDRYEQFF.

The chain has TRBV15 and TRBJ2-3; TRBD1 agrees at 7 bases. J gave up 5 bases and V 3 bases, and 14 bases lay outside the gene matches. The CDR3 is 17 residues long. CDR1 and CDR2 from the germline V gene are LNHNV and YYDKDF (reference sequence). The CDR3 DNA reads TGTGCCACCAGCAGGGCTGAGACAGGGTTCATGAGAGATACGCAGTATTTT. It is translated as CATSRAETGFMRDTQYF.

This clone was counted once. The chain is built from TRBV30 and TRBJ1-6; D not resolved. The CDR3 consists of 14 residues. CDR1 GTSNPN and CDR2 SVGIG come from the germline V gene (reference sequence). The V end was cut by 3 bases, the J end by 12 bases, with 18 bases between. For the CDR3, the DNA is TGTGCCTGGAGATTGCGGCAGTCCCTTCTACCCCTCCACTTT. It codes for CAWRLRQSLLPLHF. Supplemented by reference TRBV30 and TRBJ1-6, the full variable domain reads SQTIHQWPATLVQPVGSPLSLECTVEGTSNPNLYWYRQAAGRGLQLLFYSVGIGQISSEVPQNLSASRPQDRQFILSSKKLLLSDSGFYLCAWRLRQSLLPLHFGNGTRLTVT.

As to this clone: One junction end disagrees with the germline gene, perhaps due to a read error. The chain combines TRBV7-9 with TRBJ2-1, with 10 nucleotides matching TRBD1. Per the germline V gene, CDR1 is SEHNR and CDR2 is FQNEAQ (reference sequence). The CDR3 loop spans 13 amino acids. CDR3 bases: TGTGCCAGCAGCTTACCGAAGACAGGGGGCGGTATCTTC. This sequence encodes CASSLPKTGGGIF.

V gene TRBV12-5 combines with J gene TRBJ2-2; D gene ambiguous. The CDR3 contains 13 residues. CDR1 is LGHNT, CDR2 FRNRAP, per germline. Trimming removed 3 bases from V and 5 bases from J, with 7 bases in between. CDR3 sequence: CASGFPGTGELFF. CDR3 in DNA: TGTGCTAGTGGTTTCCCCGGGACCGGGGAGCTGTTTTTT.

The chain uses TRBV27 and TRBJ1-2; no definite D call. Germline V gene lookup returns CDR1 MNHEY and CDR2 SMNVEV (reference sequence). V was clipped by 2 bases and J by 4 bases, with 11 bases between them. The CDR3 is 14 amino acids. Written as DNA, the CDR3 is TGTGCCAGCAGTTTAGGCGGGGTTAGCTATGGCTACACCTTC. It specifies CASSLGGVSYGYTF.

The V call is TRBV5-4, the J call TRBJ1-2; TRBD1 agrees at 7 bases. The germline CDR1 and CDR2 sequences are SGHNT and YYREEE (reference sequence). J was trimmed by 0 bases and V by 3 bases; bases with no gene match: 11. The CDR3 sequence is 17 residues long. CDR3 in amino acids: CASSSLAGQSPNYGYTF. DNA of the CDR3: TGTGCCAGCAGCTCCCTGGCGGGACAGTCCCCTAACTATGGCTACACCTTC.

This clone was found a few times. The V call is TRBV9, the J call TRBJ2-7; D might be TRBD1 (5 bases). The CDR3 runs to 15 residues. In germline, CDR1 is SGDLS, CDR2 YYNGEE. Trimming removed 1 base from V and 6 bases from J, with 17 bases in between. This CDR3 reads CASSVFWQGKGEQYF. The DNA of the CDR3 is TGTGCCAGCAGCGTATTCTGGCAGGGTAAAGGCGAGCAGTACTTC.

The chain has TRBV10-3 and TRBJ1-3; 8 nucleotides line up with TRBD1. Germline-derived CDR1 and CDR2 are ENHRY and SYGVKD. V lost 0 bases and J lost 5; bases outside the gene matches: 3. This CDR3 is built from 15 residues. The CDR3 loop reads CAISESDRARNTIYF. CDR3 bases: TGTGCCATCAGTGAGTCGGACAGGGCGCGAAACACCATATATTTT.

The chain has TRBV19 and TRBJ2-3; possibly TRBD1 for D (6 bases). The V gene lost 4 bases and the J gene lost 1 base, with 12 bases spanning the gap. This CDR3 has 15 amino acids. Germline V CDR1 and CDR2: LNHDA, SQIVND (reference sequence). The CDR3: CASSRDTGGTDTQYF. The CDR3 DNA follows: TGTGCCAGTAGTAGGGACACCGGGGGCACAGATACGCAGTATTTT.

The V call is TRBV6-4, the J call TRBJ1-3; 8 bases match TRBD1. CDR1 is MRHNA and CDR2 is SNTAGT in the germline V gene. This CDR3 has 14 amino acids. The ends lost 6 bases at V and 5 bases at J; junction bases unmatched: 6. The CDR3 nucleotides are TGTGCCAGCAGGGACAGGGTGGGCCGAAACACCATATATTTT. It encodes CASRDRVGRNTIYF.

This chain connects TRBV29-1 to TRBJ2-7, with 11 positions matching TRBD1. Germline CDR1 is SQVTM and CDR2 is ANQGSEA. The V and J ends lost 1 base and 2 bases, in that order; junction bases with no gene match: 4. The CDR3 sequence is 15 residues long. CDR3 sequence: CSVEGGTGGTYEQYF. As DNA, the CDR3 is TGCAGCGTTGAAGGCGGGACAGGGGGAACCTACGAGCAGTACTTC.

The chain carries TRBV15 and TRBJ1-4, with a possible D match to TRBD1 (5 bases). Germline-derived CDR1 and CDR2 are LNHNV and YYDKDF (reference sequence). V was cut by 0 bases and J by 8 bases, with 7 bases left in between. This CDR3 spans 13 amino acids. CDR3 protein: CATSRDWGEKLFF. CDR3 DNA: TGTGCCACCAGCAGAGATTGGGGGGAAAAACTGTTTTTT.

This chain links TRBV19 with TRBJ1-2; 10 nucleotides match TRBD1. The CDR3 contains 13 residues. Germline V gene lookup returns CDR1 LNHDA and CDR2 SQIVND (reference sequence). V gave up 6 bases and J gave up 2 bases; unmatched junction bases: 0. The CDR3 DNA reads TGTGCCAGTAGGGACAGGGGGAACTATGGCTACACCTTC. Amino acids: CASRDRGNYGYTF.

The chain employs TRBV9 and TRBJ2-3, with 10 bases matching TRBD2. The germline V gene has CDR1 SGDLS and CDR2 YYNGEE. Unmatched junction bases numbered 5, after V lost 1 base and J lost 9 bases. This CDR3 contains 14 residues. CDR3: CASSVSGGASTQYF. The CDR3 coding sequence is TGTGCCAGCAGCGTAAGCGGGGGGGCCTCCACGCAGTATTTT.

This clone was detected only a few times. The chain recombines TRBV5-1 with TRBJ2-7; tentatively, D is TRBD1 (7 bases). Trimming removed 4 bases at V and 2 bases at J, with 13 bases between. Germline V lookup: CDR1 SGHRS, CDR2 YFSETQ. The CDR3 has 14 amino acids. The chain's CDR3 is CASSTGDRAYEQYF. The DNA for the CDR3 is TGCGCCAGCAGCACGGGGGACAGAGCCTACGAGCAGTACTTC.

CDR3 loop: CASSPRDRAYEQYF. DNA for the CDR3: TGTGCCAGTAGTCCTCGGGACAGGGCCTACGAGCAGTACTTC. The V call is TRBV19, the J call TRBJ2-7; TRBD1 matches 9 bases. CDR1 LNHDA and CDR2 SQIVND come from the germline V gene (reference sequence). Trimming removed 5 bases from V and 2 bases from J; junction bases left unmatched: 4. CDR3 size: 14 residues.

This chain joins TRBV2 and TRBJ1-2; 12 bases align to TRBD1. This CDR3 has 15 residues. Per the germline V gene, CDR1 is SNHLY and CDR2 is FYNNEI. The J segment lost 9 bases and the V segment lost 2 bases, leaving 7 bases of the junction unmatched. CDR3 sequence reads: CASSETGTGGLRYTF. CDR3 coding DNA: TGTGCCAGCAGTGAAACCGGGACAGGGGGCTTACGCTACACCTTC.

The V call is TRBV14, the J call TRBJ1-6; a weak D match, TRBD1 (6 bases). The germline gives CDR1 SGHDN, CDR2 FVKESK. Trimming left V 0 bases short and J 11 bases short, with 14 bases between. The CDR3 has 15 amino acids. The DNA of the CDR3 is TGTGCCAGCAGCCAAGATCCCTGGACAGAGACACCCCTCCACTTT. Protein: CASSQDPWTETPLHF.

This chain links TRBV11-2 with TRBJ1-2; D is uncertain. Trimming removed 1 base from V and 8 bases from J, with 8 bases in between. The CDR3 runs to 12 residues. Germline values: CDR1 SGHAT, CDR2 FQNNGV. The CDR3 nucleotides are TGTGCCAGCAGCTTAGCTCGGTCAGGCTACACCTTC. This codes for CASSLARSGYTF.

The chain has TRBV10-3 and TRBJ1-5, with TRBD1 matching over 8 bases. Trimming took 3 bases from V and 5 from J; bases not matched to a gene: 6. Germline assignment: CDR1 ENHRY and CDR2 SYGVKD. The CDR3 runs to 15 residues. The CDR3 sequence is CAISDLGQGDQPQHF. The CDR3 region has the DNA TGTGCCATCAGTGACCTCGGACAGGGAGATCAGCCCCAGCATTTT.